This TCR beta chain appears in the sequencing data of a study of CXCR3-negative and CXCR3-positive naive CD8 T cells. In preparing the TRB cDNA libraries, 5' RACE with UMI labels was used. TCRdb reprocessed the 5' RACE reads and reports one entry per CDR3 protein, with no DNA. This sample's table has 23,000 or so distinct CDR3 sequences. In the case of this clonotype: Its antigen is unidentified.

The CDR3 has 11 residues. The germline V gene has CDR1 LNHDA and CDR2 SQIVND (reference sequence). General observations from the study: Naive CXCR3-negative and CXCR3-positive cells had similar TRBV-TRBJ usage; memory differed. Surface CD5 matched across naive subsets, and TRB CDR3 properties served to infer TCR strength.

This TCR came from a human donor in good health. Some clones in this sample may be carry-over from other donors' samples. This chain links TRBV19 with TRBJ2-7. Sequenced sample: naive CXCR3- CD8+ T cells from blood. Indicated subset: CD45RO-CCR7+CD27+CD95- naive CD8+ T cells lacking CXCR3 (TNR3-). This CDR3 is CASSFGGEQYF.